The source of this TCR beta chain is a study of blood T cell repertoires in COVID-19. Study-wide context: What the recovered Cohort 3 donors had was two negative PCRs, clearance, or symptom resolution. Sources were T cells, B-cell-depleted T cells, or PBMCs; the material itself was cDNA or gDNA.

TCRdb keeps only in-frame clones here, not all; method: immunoSEQ multiplex PCR. The data contain around 190,000 clones, approximately 90% of them singletons. Source material: PBMCs or T cells enriched from blood (not recorded which). This sequence was found in a woman in her thirties or forties in a cohort exposed to, infected with or recovered from COVID-19 (not recorded which).

CDR3 bases: TGTGCCTGGAGTGGACTTACCCGACCGAACTATGGCTACACCTTC. Translating gives CAWSGLTRPNYGYTF. The gene calls are TRBV30 and TRBJ1-2; D remains unclear. The germline V and J ends were trimmed by 1 base and 2 bases, with 14 bases remaining between them. Germline loops: CDR1 GTSNPN, CDR2 SVGIG (reference sequence). CDR3 length equals 15 residues. The full variable domain, rest sourced from reference TRBV30 and TRBJ1-2, is SQTIHQWPATLVQPVGSPLSLECTVEGTSNPNLYWYRQAAGRGLQLLFYSVGIGQISSEVPQNLSASRPQDRQFILSSKKLLLSDSGFYLCAWSGLTRPNYGYTFGSGTRLTVV.